This T cell receptor (beta chain) is from a study of CD8 T cells in Susac syndrome. TCR beta from blood CD8+ and CD4+ T cells was sequenced. TEMRA cells were enriched by FACS, while CD8+ and CD4+ T cells were obtained through a negative isolation that was performed magnetically. Random hexamers were used to reverse transcribe roughly 0.45 to 1 ug of RNA. An immunoSEQ multiplex PCR generated amplified TCR beta CDR3 products spanning 54 Vbeta and 13 Jbeta. TCRdb independently ran MiXCR on the immunoSEQ multiplex PCR reads; one entry per CDR3 protein. The data show more than 200,000 distinct CDR3 sequences, just under 95% seen once. Germline CDR1 and CDR2: MGHRA and YSYEKL. Between the trimmed V and J ends, which lost 4 bases and 0 bases, there was a span of 9 bases. There are 14 residues in the CDR3.

The specimen sequenced was CD4+ T cells from PBMCs. This sequence was found in a human donor with multiple sclerosis. This sequence joins TRBV4-1 and TRBJ1-1; D may be TRBD1 (5 bases). DNA of the CDR3: TGCGCCAGCAGCCGACAGATGATGAACACTGAAGCTTTCTTT. It translates to CASSRQMMNTEAFF.